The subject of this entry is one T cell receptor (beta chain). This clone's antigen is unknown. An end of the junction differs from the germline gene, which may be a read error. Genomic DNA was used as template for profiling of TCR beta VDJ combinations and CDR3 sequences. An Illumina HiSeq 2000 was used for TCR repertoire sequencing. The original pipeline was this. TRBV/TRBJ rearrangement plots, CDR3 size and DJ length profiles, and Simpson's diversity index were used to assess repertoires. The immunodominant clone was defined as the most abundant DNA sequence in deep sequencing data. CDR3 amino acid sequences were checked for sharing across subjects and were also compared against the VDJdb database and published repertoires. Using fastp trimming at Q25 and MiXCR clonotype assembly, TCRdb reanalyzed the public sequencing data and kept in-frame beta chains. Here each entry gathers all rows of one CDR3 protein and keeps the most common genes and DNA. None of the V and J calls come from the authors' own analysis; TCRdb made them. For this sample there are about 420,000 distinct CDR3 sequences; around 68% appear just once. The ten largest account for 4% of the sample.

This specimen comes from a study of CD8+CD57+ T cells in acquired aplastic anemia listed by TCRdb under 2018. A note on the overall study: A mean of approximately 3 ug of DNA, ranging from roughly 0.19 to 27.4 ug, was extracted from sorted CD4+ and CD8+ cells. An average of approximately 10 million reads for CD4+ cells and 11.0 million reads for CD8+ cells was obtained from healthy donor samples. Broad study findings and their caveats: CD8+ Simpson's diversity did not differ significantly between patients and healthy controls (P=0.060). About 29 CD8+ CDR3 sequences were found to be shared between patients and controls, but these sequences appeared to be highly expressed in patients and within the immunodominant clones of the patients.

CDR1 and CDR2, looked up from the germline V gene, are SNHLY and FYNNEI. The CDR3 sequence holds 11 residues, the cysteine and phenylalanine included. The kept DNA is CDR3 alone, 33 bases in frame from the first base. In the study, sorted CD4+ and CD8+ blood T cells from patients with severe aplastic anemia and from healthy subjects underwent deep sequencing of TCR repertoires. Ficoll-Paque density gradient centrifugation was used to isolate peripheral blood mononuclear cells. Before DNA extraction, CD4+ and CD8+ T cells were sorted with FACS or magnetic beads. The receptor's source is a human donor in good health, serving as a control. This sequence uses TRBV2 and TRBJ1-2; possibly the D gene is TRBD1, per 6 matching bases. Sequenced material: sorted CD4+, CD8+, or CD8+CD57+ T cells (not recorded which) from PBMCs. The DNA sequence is TGTGCAGCCCGGGACAACGGTGGGTCCCAGTTC. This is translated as CAARDNGGSQF.